This is a list of T cell receptor beta chains from one sample in a study of blood T cell repertoires in COVID-19. The protocol was immunoSEQ multiplex PCR, while the TCRdb copy is restricted to in-frame clones and leaves out a portion. The top ten clones hold about 1.6% of a sample with tens of thousands of clones, roughly nine tenths of them seen once. The sample was peripheral blood. Every receptor here comes from a human donor with active COVID-19. The donor label of this sample is uncertain. Each CDR3 is given with its conserved first and last residue. D genes are given only for firm matches. Size is omitted from some rows. Given values are once, few, many or a class for expanded clones.

cdr3_aa: CASSRSWGTNEKLFF
cdr3_nt: TGTGCCAGCAGCCGCTCGTGGGGGACAAATGAAAAACTGTTTTTT
d_call: .
v_call: TRBV7-6
clone_size: .
j_call: TRBJ1-4

cdr3_aa: CASSLVLAGGAGDTQYF
cdr3_nt: TGTGCCAGCAGCTTAGTCTTGGCAGGGGGCGCGGGAGATACGCAGTATTTT
d_call: TRBD1
v_call: TRBV7-2
clone_size: once
j_call: TRBJ2-3

cdr3_aa: CASSLGSVGYEQYF
cdr3_nt: TGCGCCAGCAGCTTGGGGTCAGTTGGCTACGAGCAGTACTTC
d_call: .
v_call: TRBV5-1
clone_size: .
j_call: TRBJ2-7

cdr3_aa: CAWSDRVPYTEAFF
cdr3_nt: TGTGCCTGGAGCGACAGGGTCCCCTACACTGAAGCTTTCTTT
d_call: TRBD1
v_call: TRBV30
clone_size: .
j_call: TRBJ1-1

cdr3_aa: CASSPGTAMGETQYF
cdr3_nt: TGTGCCAGCAGCCCCGGGACAGCCATGGGAGAGACCCAGTACTTC
d_call: TRBD1
v_call: TRBV7-9
clone_size: .
j_call: TRBJ2-5

cdr3_aa: CASRKQGSLSYEQYF
cdr3_nt: TGTGCCAGCAGAAAACAGGGATCCTTATCCTACGAGCAGTACTTC
d_call: .
v_call: TRBV6-6
clone_size: .
j_call: TRBJ2-7

cdr3_aa: CASSLGGKTQYF
cdr3_nt: TGTGCCAGCAGCTTAGGCGGGAAGACCCAGTACTTC
d_call: .
v_call: TRBV11-3
clone_size: .
j_call: TRBJ2-5

cdr3_aa: CASSLAGGNTEAFF
cdr3_nt: TGTGCCAGCAGCTTAGCAGGGGGGAACACTGAAGCTTTCTTT
d_call: TRBD1
v_call: TRBV7-3
clone_size: .
j_call: TRBJ1-1

cdr3_aa: CSASQGQAIGGYTF
cdr3_nt: TGCAGTGCTAGTCAGGGACAAGCCATTGGGGGCTACACCTTC
d_call: .
v_call: TRBV20-1
clone_size: .
j_call: TRBJ1-2

cdr3_aa: CASSYGPGGTYEQYF
cdr3_nt: TGTGCCAGCAGTTACGGCCCAGGGGGGACCTACGAGCAGTACTTC
d_call: .
v_call: TRBV6-2/TRBV6-3
clone_size: .
j_call: TRBJ2-7

cdr3_aa: CASSLMTGGYEQYF
cdr3_nt: TGTGCCAGCAGCTTAATGACAGGGGGTTACGAGCAGTACTTC
d_call: TRBD1
v_call: TRBV11-2
clone_size: .
j_call: TRBJ2-7

cdr3_aa: CASTGGGHTDTQYF
cdr3_nt: TGTGCCAGCACCGGGGGGGGACACACAGATACGCAGTATTTT
d_call: TRBD2
v_call: TRBV28
clone_size: .
j_call: TRBJ2-3

cdr3_aa: CASSSPTAASGGNNEQFF
cdr3_nt: TGTGCCAGCAGCTCACCAACCGCCGCTAGCGGGGGGAACAATGAGCAGTTCTTC
d_call: TRBD2
v_call: TRBV7-9
clone_size: .
j_call: TRBJ2-1

cdr3_aa: CASSNQGNQPQHF
cdr3_nt: TGTGCCAGCAGCAACCAGGGAAATCAGCCCCAGCATTTT
d_call: .
v_call: TRBV6-2/TRBV6-3
clone_size: once
j_call: TRBJ1-5

cdr3_aa: CASSYSTGGMNTEAFF
cdr3_nt: TGTGCCAGCAGTTACTCCACAGGTGGGATGAACACTGAAGCTTTCTTT
d_call: .
v_call: TRBV6-2/TRBV6-3
clone_size: .
j_call: TRBJ1-1

cdr3_aa: CASSIPRQGSGSGANVLTF
cdr3_nt: TGTGCCAGTAGTATCCCTAGACAGGGGAGTGGCTCTGGGGCCAACGTCCTGACTTTC
d_call: TRBD1
v_call: TRBV19
clone_size: .
j_call: TRBJ2-6

cdr3_aa: CARSGGGQETQYF
cdr3_nt: TGCGCCCGCAGCGGGGGGGGCCAAGAGACCCAGTACTTC
d_call: TRBD2
v_call: TRBV5-1
clone_size: .
j_call: TRBJ2-5

cdr3_aa: CASSPGPGRDGYTF
cdr3_nt: TGCGCCAGCAGCCCCGGTCCAGGGAGGGATGGCTACACCTTC
d_call: .
v_call: TRBV5-1
clone_size: .
j_call: TRBJ1-2

cdr3_aa: CASSLGRVANTGELFF
cdr3_nt: TGTGCCAGCAGCTTAGGCAGGGTTGCGAACACCGGGGAGCTGTTTTTT
d_call: .
v_call: TRBV7-3
clone_size: .
j_call: TRBJ2-2

cdr3_aa: CASSQGNKWVAGERETQYF
cdr3_nt: TGCGCCAGCAGCCAAGGGAACAAATGGGTAGCGGGGGAAAGAGAGACCCAGTACTTC
d_call: TRBD2
v_call: TRBV4-3
clone_size: .
j_call: TRBJ2-5

cdr3_aa: CASSPGRGLDTEAFF
cdr3_nt: TGCGCCAGCAGCCCAGGCAGGGGGCTGGACACTGAAGCTTTCTTT
d_call: TRBD1
v_call: TRBV4-1
clone_size: .
j_call: TRBJ1-1

cdr3_aa: CASGSLLPPQDCEQYF
cdr3_nt: TGTGCTAGTGGCTCCCTATTGCCCCCCCAGGACTGCGAGCAGTACTTC
d_call: .
v_call: TRBV12-5
clone_size: .
j_call: TRBJ2-7

cdr3_aa: CATSRDVVGDEQYF
cdr3_nt: TGTGCCACCAGCAGAGATGTAGTAGGGGACGAGCAGTACTTC
d_call: .
v_call: TRBV15
clone_size: .
j_call: TRBJ2-7

cdr3_aa: CASKTSGLYNEQFF
cdr3_nt: TGTGCCAGTAAGACTAGTGGACTCTACAATGAGCAGTTCTTC
d_call: .
v_call: TRBV19
clone_size: .
j_call: TRBJ2-1

cdr3_aa: CASKLQGGNQPQHF
cdr3_nt: TGTGCCAGTAAACTACAGGGAGGCAATCAGCCCCAGCATTTT
d_call: .
v_call: TRBV19
clone_size: .
j_call: TRBJ1-5

cdr3_aa: CASSQTGESYNSPLHF
cdr3_nt: TGCGCCAGCAGCCAGACAGGAGAGTCCTATAATTCACCCCTCCACTTT
d_call: .
v_call: TRBV4-1
clone_size: once
j_call: TRBJ1-6

cdr3_aa: CASSLDRGYGYTF
cdr3_nt: TGTGCCAGCAGTCTGGACAGGGGCTATGGCTACACCTTC
d_call: TRBD1
v_call: TRBV6-5
clone_size: .
j_call: TRBJ1-2

cdr3_aa: CASSVAGTGLYEQYF
cdr3_nt: TGTGCCAGCAGCGTCGCCGGGACAGGCTTATACGAGCAGTACTTC
d_call: TRBD1
v_call: TRBV9
clone_size: .
j_call: TRBJ2-7

cdr3_aa: CASSLGGGGQGTYEQYF
cdr3_nt: TGTGCCAGCAGCTTGGGGGGCGGAGGACAGGGGACCTACGAGCAGTACTTC
d_call: TRBD1
v_call: TRBV5-4
clone_size: .
j_call: TRBJ2-7

cdr3_aa: CASGLRDSNTEAFF
cdr3_nt: TGTGCCAGCGGGTTAAGGGACAGCAACACTGAAGCTTTCTTT
d_call: TRBD1
v_call: TRBV10-3
clone_size: .
j_call: TRBJ1-1

cdr3_aa: CASSLASADGNTIYF
cdr3_nt: TGTGCCAGCAGTTTAGCGTCAGCGGATGGAAACACCATATATTTT
d_call: .
v_call: TRBV28
clone_size: .
j_call: TRBJ1-3

cdr3_aa: CASSLDRYGYTF
cdr3_nt: TGTGCCAGCAGCTTGGACAGATATGGCTACACCTTC
d_call: .
v_call: TRBV5-8
clone_size: .
j_call: TRBJ1-2

cdr3_aa: CAGQDRWNTEAFF
cdr3_nt: TGTGCCGGCCAGGACAGATGGAACACTGAAGCTTTCTTT
d_call: .
v_call: TRBV2
clone_size: .
j_call: TRBJ1-1

cdr3_aa: CASSQGRLVWSYEQYF
cdr3_nt: TGTGCCAGCAGCCAAGGGCGACTAGTCTGGTCCTACGAGCAGTACTTC
d_call: .
v_call: TRBV14
clone_size: .
j_call: TRBJ2-7

cdr3_aa: CAVSQAGGKIDTQYF
cdr3_nt: TGTGCCGTTTCCCAAGCGGGGGGGAAGATAGATACGCAGTATTTT
d_call: TRBD2
v_call: TRBV28
clone_size: .
j_call: TRBJ2-3

cdr3_aa: CASSAAGTGYNEQFF
cdr3_nt: TGTGCCAGCAGCGCCGCCGGGACAGGGTACAATGAGCAGTTCTTC
d_call: TRBD1
v_call: TRBV9
clone_size: .
j_call: TRBJ2-1

cdr3_aa: CASRLRGMNTEAFF
cdr3_nt: TGTGCCAGCAGATTAAGGGGCATGAACACTGAAGCTTTCTTT
d_call: .
v_call: TRBV6-6
clone_size: .
j_call: TRBJ1-1

cdr3_aa: CSAWTGERGEQYF
cdr3_nt: TGCAGCGCTTGGACAGGGGAGCGTGGCGAGCAGTACTTC
d_call: TRBD1
v_call: TRBV29-1
clone_size: .
j_call: TRBJ2-7

cdr3_aa: CSVETGVSGNTIYF
cdr3_nt: TGCAGCGTTGAGACAGGTGTTTCTGGAAACACCATATATTTT
d_call: .
v_call: TRBV29-1
clone_size: .
j_call: TRBJ1-3

cdr3_aa: CASSASGALETQYF
cdr3_nt: TGTGCCAGTAGTGCTAGCGGGGCTTTGGAGACCCAGTACTTC
d_call: TRBD2
v_call: TRBV19
clone_size: .
j_call: TRBJ2-5

cdr3_aa: CASSVAGQDTEAFF
cdr3_nt: TGTGCCAGCAGCGTCGCAGGCCAGGACACTGAAGCTTTCTTT
d_call: .
v_call: TRBV9
clone_size: .
j_call: TRBJ1-1

cdr3_aa: CASSRGLAEETQYF
cdr3_nt: TGTGCCAGCAGCAGGGGGCTAGCGGAAGAGACCCAGTACTTC
d_call: .
v_call: TRBV2
clone_size: .
j_call: TRBJ2-5

cdr3_aa: CASSEGTPRGYTF
cdr3_nt: TGTGCCAGCAGCGAAGGGACTCCGCGTGGCTACACCTTC
d_call: .
v_call: TRBV9
clone_size: .
j_call: TRBJ1-2

cdr3_aa: CSASYSSYEQYF
cdr3_nt: TGCAGTGCTAGTTACAGCTCCTACGAGCAGTACTTC
d_call: .
v_call: TRBV20-1
clone_size: .
j_call: TRBJ2-7

cdr3_aa: CASSPRQGIGNQPQHF
cdr3_nt: TGTGCCAGTAGTCCTCGACAGGGTATCGGCAATCAGCCCCAGCATTTT
d_call: TRBD1
v_call: TRBV19
clone_size: once
j_call: TRBJ1-5

cdr3_aa: CASRVAGGTAPYEQYF
cdr3_nt: TGTGCCAGCAGGGTCGCGGGGGGAACAGCGCCCTACGAGCAGTACTTC
d_call: TRBD2
v_call: TRBV7-3
clone_size: .
j_call: TRBJ2-7